This T cell receptor beta chain was recorded in a study of OX40 agonist ivuxolimab in advanced cancers. At the level of the study: Patients with hepatocellular carcinoma, melanoma, renal cell or head and neck cancer made up the dose-escalation patients.

The repertoire was sequenced with immunoSEQ multiplex PCR; TCRdb's copy has only in-frame clones and lacks some. The sample lists more than 65,000 clones; about 84% were seen once. The CDR3 has 15 amino acids. The germline V gene encodes CDR1 SGHRS and CDR2 YFSETQ. Trimming took off 0 bases at V and 0 bases at J, with 9 bases between the two ends. This chain uses TRBV5-1 with TRBJ1-1, with unresolved D. The sequence was obtained from an adult with an advanced solid tumor such as melanoma, head and neck, liver or kidney cancer. The sequences come from CD4+ or CD8+ T cells sorted from blood, collected in a trial of the OX40 agonist ivuxolimab. CDR3 coding DNA: TGCGCCAGCAGCTTGGAAGGTCGGATGAACACTGAAGCTTTCTTT. Translated: CASSLEGRMNTEAFF.